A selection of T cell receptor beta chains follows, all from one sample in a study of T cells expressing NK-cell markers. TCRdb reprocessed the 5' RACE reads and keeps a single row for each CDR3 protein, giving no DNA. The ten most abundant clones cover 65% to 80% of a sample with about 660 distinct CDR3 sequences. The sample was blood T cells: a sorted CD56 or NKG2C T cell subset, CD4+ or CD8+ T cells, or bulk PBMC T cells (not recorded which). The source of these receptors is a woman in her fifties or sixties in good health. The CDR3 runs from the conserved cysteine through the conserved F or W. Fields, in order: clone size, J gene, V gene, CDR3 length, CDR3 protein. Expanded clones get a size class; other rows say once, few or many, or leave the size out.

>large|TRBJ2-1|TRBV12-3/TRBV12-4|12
CASSLRRDGQFF
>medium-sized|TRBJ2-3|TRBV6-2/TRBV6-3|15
CASSYSSGSTDTQYF
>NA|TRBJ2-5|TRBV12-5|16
CASGLVGFSDGETQYF
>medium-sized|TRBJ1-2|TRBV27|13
CAILDAEQSHYTF
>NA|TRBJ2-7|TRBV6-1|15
CASSEATGGSYEQYF
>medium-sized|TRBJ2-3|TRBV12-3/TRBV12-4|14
CASGTVKPTDTQYF
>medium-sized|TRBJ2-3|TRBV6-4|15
CASSDSPATADTQYF
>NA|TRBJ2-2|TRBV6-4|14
CASSGQGDTGELFF
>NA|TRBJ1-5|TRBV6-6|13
CASSYGHVQPQHF
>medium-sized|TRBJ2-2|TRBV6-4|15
CASSDKSGSTGELFF
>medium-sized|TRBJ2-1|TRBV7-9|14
CASSSTSGDNEQFF
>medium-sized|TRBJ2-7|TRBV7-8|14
CASSLLLAAYEQYF
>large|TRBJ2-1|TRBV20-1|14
CSASGTSGVDEQFF
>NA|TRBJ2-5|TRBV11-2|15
CASSPMASGQETQYF
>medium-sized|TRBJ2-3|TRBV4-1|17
CASSQFRLAGDTDTQYF
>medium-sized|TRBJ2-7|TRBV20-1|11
CSGQITGGQYF
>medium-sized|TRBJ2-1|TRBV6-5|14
CASSYSEPGNEQFF
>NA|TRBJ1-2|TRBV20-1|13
CSARDLGGSGYTF
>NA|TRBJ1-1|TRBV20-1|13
CSATQGGETEAFF
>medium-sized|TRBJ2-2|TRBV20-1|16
CSAKEQLAGEAGELFF
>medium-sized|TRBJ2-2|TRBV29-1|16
CSVKYRGLGRTGELFF
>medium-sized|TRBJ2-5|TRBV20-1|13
CSARDGRMETQYF
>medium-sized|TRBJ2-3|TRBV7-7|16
CASSLDSAPGTDTQYF
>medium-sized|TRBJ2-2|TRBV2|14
CASSRDRDPGELFF
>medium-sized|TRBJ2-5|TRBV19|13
CASSGAQQETQYF
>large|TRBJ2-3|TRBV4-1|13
CASSQSYTDTQYF
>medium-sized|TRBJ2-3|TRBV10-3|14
CAISEALDPDTQYF